This TCR beta chain was recorded in a study of shared clonotypes between healthy human individuals. Study results and caveats: Depth of sequencing was expected to influence donor clonotype sharing. A generally larger estimated richness was seen in naive subsets than in memory subsets.

Here immunoSEQ multiplex PCR was the method, and the copy in TCRdb shows in-frame clones only, minus some. The sample contains just over 2,000,000 clones, about 95% of which appear only once. A word on this clone: Antigen specificity is unknown.

CD45RO-negative, CCR7-selected cells formed the naive CD8 fraction, which excluded terminally differentiated effector memory CD45RA+ cells. Sequenced: naive CD8+ T cells sorted from blood. The sequence was collected from a man aged 18 to 29 in good health.

This CDR3 is CASSDRTGNQPQHF. For the CDR3, the DNA is TGTGCCAGCAGTGACAGGACGGGTAATCAGCCCCAGCATTTT. The chain carries TRBV6-1 and TRBJ1-5; no clear D gene. Germline-derived CDR1 and CDR2 are MNHNS and SASEGT. Trimming pared 3 bases from V and 4 bases from J, leaving 10 bases between. This CDR3 has 14 residues.